These 31 T cell receptor beta chains originate from one sample sequenced in a study of blood T cell repertoires in COVID-19. Libraries were prepared by immunoSEQ multiplex PCR; TCRdb keeps only in-frame clonotypes and omits some of them. The table has more than 50,000 clones, approximately 92% seen once; the top ten hold about 16%. What was sequenced was peripheral blood. The source is an elderly man with acute or convalescent COVID-19.

This clone showed up just once. V and J are TRBV5-6 and TRBJ1-4; 8 bases map to TRBD1. With 4 bases clipped from V and 8 bases from J, the junction kept 4 bases outside the gene matches. The germline V gene has CDR1 SGHDT and CDR2 YYEEEE. The CDR3 is 13 amino acids. This chain's CDR3 is CASSLNRGEKLFF. DNA for the CDR3: TGTGCCAGCAGCCTGAACAGGGGGGAAAAACTGTTTTTT.

The chain combines TRBV11-2 with TRBJ2-7, with 13 positions matching TRBD2. V shed 4 bases, J shed 3 bases, and the junction held 3 bases outside the gene matches. Germline V gene sequence: CDR1 SGHAT, CDR2 FQNNGV. The CDR3 has 15 amino acids. The CDR3 DNA follows: TGTGCCAGCAGCTCTGGGACTAGCGGGGTCTACGAGCAGTACTTC. Amino acids: CASSSGTSGVYEQYF.

The rearrangement joins TRBV4-1 to TRBJ2-4; no reliable D call. CDR3 length: 17 amino acids. Per the germline V gene, CDR1 is MGHRA and CDR2 is YSYEKL. V lost 1 base and J lost 0, with 13 bases in between. CDR3 sequence (DNA): TGCGCCAGCAGCCAAGGCGGCCAAAGTCTAGCCAAAAACATTCAGTACTTC. It yields the protein CASSQGGQSLAKNIQYF.

The J gene is TRBJ1-6, the V gene TRBV3-1 (or the pseudogene TRBV3-2); the D gene is possibly TRBD1 (5 bases). The germline gives CDR1 LGHDT, CDR2 YNNKEL (reference sequence). Trimming removed 3 bases from V and 9 bases from J, with 12 bases in between. CDR3 length equals 14 residues. Written as DNA, the CDR3 is TGTGCCAGCAGCCACGAAGACAGAGGTTCACCCCTCCACTTT. This translates into CASSHEDRGSPLHF.

CDR3 bases: TGTGCCAGCAGCTATTCTCCGACAGCTCTGAATTCACCCCTCCACTTT. Its protein is CASSYSPTALNSPLHF. The V gene is TRBV7-8, the J gene TRBJ1-6; the D gene is possibly TRBD1 (5 bases). This CDR3 has 16 residues. Trimming left V 4 bases short and J 7 bases short, with 17 bases between. The V gene's germline CDR1 is SGHVS and CDR2 FQNEAQ.

The J gene is TRBJ2-3, the V gene TRBV5-8; no reliable D call. In germline, CDR1 is SGHTS, CDR2 YDEGEE. The CDR3 is 12 amino acids. V lost 4 bases and J lost 2, with 5 bases in between. The CDR3, as DNA: TGTGCCAGCAGCCCCTACACAGATACGCAGTATTTT. Protein sequence: CASSPYTDTQYF.

V usage is TRBV5-5 and J usage is TRBJ2-7, with D possibly TRBD1 on 6 matching bases. Trimming took 0 bases from V and 3 from J, leaving 13 bases between them. The germline CDR1 and CDR2 sequences are SGHKS and YYEKEE (reference sequence). The CDR3 is 15 amino acids. The CDR3 coding sequence is TGTGCCAGCAGCTTGGTAGCAGGGGCCGGCTACGAGCAGTACTTC. Translating gives CASSLVAGAGYEQYF.

This chain joins TRBV6-4 and TRBJ2-3, with TRBD1 matching over 8 bases. The CDR3 is 15 amino acids. The ends lost 4 bases at V and 2 bases at J; junction bases unmatched: 5. Germline CDR1 and CDR2: MRHNA and SNTAGT. The CDR3 DNA reads TGTGCCAGCAGTGGGACAGGGTCTAACACAGATACGCAGTATTTT. This translates into CASSGTGSNTDTQYF.

This rearrangement joins TRBV6-5 to TRBJ2-7, with D perhaps matching TRBD1 (6 bases). This CDR3 region has 14 residues. Per the germline V gene, CDR1 is MNHEY and CDR2 is SVGAGI. The ends were cut back, 2 bases at V and 3 bases at J, with 11 bases in the middle. The CDR3 region has the DNA TGTGCCAGCAGTTACATAGGGGGAGACTACGAGCAGTACTTC. Translation gives CASSYIGGDYEQYF.

The rearrangement uses TRBV19 and TRBJ1-2; 8 nucleotides match TRBD1. In germline, CDR1 is LNHDA, CDR2 SQIVND (reference sequence). This CDR3 is 13 amino acids long. The V and J ends lost 7 bases and 6 bases, in that order; junction bases with no gene match: 7. The CDR3 reads CASTPDRDHGYTF. DNA of the CDR3: TGTGCCAGTACCCCGGACAGGGACCATGGCTACACCTTC.

This clone occurred a few times. The chain uses TRBV19 and TRBJ2-2; 11 bases are a match to TRBD1. Germline CDR1 is LNHDA and CDR2 is SQIVND (reference sequence). The CDR3 length is 16 residues. The V segment lost 5 bases and the J segment 3 bases; nucleotides outside the gene matches: 5. CDR3: CASSPGQGAYTGELFF. The CDR3 DNA is TGTGCCAGTAGTCCAGGACAGGGGGCTTACACCGGGGAGCTGTTTTTT.

This sequence joins TRBV7-9 and TRBJ2-7; 9 nucleotides align to TRBD1. This CDR3 comprises 18 residues. V lost 3 bases and J lost 2; bases outside the gene matches: 14. CDR1 is SEHNR, CDR2 FQNEAQ, per germline (reference sequence). CDR3 protein: CASSFHSSGTGSPYEQYF. The CDR3 region has the DNA TGTGCCAGCAGCTTCCACTCGTCCGGGACAGGGTCCCCCTACGAGCAGTACTTC.

The chain combines TRBV7-2 with TRBJ2-1; 10 bases map to TRBD2. In germline, CDR1 is SGHTA, CDR2 FQGNSA. V was pared by 3 bases and J by 6 bases, with 8 bases of the junction left unmatched. This CDR3 has 16 amino acids. This CDR3 is CASSFEASGGLNEQFF. The CDR3 coding sequence is TGTGCCAGCAGCTTCGAGGCTAGCGGGGGCCTCAATGAGCAGTTCTTC.

The CDR3 region has the DNA TGTGCCAGCAGCCCCGGGGGGGGGCTCGAGACCCAGTACTTC. Amino acids: CASSPGGGLETQYF. The genes are TRBV5-4 and TRBJ2-5; 8 positions match TRBD2. The V gene's germline CDR1 is SGHNT and CDR2 YYREEE (reference sequence). CDR3 length: 14 residues. The junction had 7 bases not matched to a gene; V was cut back by 4 bases and J by 5 bases.

V is TRBV7-3 and J is TRBJ2-1; D possibly corresponds to TRBD2 (7 bases). The CDR3 runs to 17 residues. Trimming took off 4 bases at V and 0 bases at J, with 16 bases between the two ends. Per germline, CDR1 SGHTA and CDR2 FQGTGA. In DNA form, the CDR3 reads TGTGCCAGCAGCTCAAATCCCCGGGGGGCCTCCTACAATGAGCAGTTCTTC. It encodes CASSSNPRGASYNEQFF.

The V and J genes are TRBV6-2 or TRBV6-3 and TRBJ2-7, with TRBD2 matching 7 bases. V shed 2 bases and J 2 bases; nucleotides not matched to a gene: 6. The V gene's germline CDR1 is MNHEY and CDR2 SVGEGT. The CDR3 is 15 residues long. CDR3 in amino acids: CASSYGAGETYEQYF. The DNA for the CDR3 is TGTGCCAGCAGTTACGGTGCGGGGGAGACCTACGAGCAGTACTTC.

This clone showed up just a few times. The chain combines TRBV5-1 with TRBJ2-3, with 11 bases fitting TRBD1. This CDR3 has 17 residues. V gave up 4 bases and J gave up 5 bases; unmatched junction bases: 12. Germline assignment: CDR1 SGHRS and CDR2 YFSETQ. DNA of the CDR3: TGCGCCAGCAGCACCCATCCGGGACAGGGGGGAGGAGATACGCAGTATTTT. Translation gives CASSTHPGQGGGDTQYF. Supplemented by reference TRBV5-1 and TRBJ2-3, the full variable domain reads KAGVTQTPRYLIKTRGQQVTLSCSPISGHRSVSWYQQTPGQGLQFLFEYFSETQRNKGNFPGRFSGRQFSNSRSEMNVSTLELGDSALYLCASSTHPGQGGGDTQYFGPGTRLTVL.

As to this clone: The junction differs from germline at one of its ends, possibly a read error. V gene TRBV6-5 combines with J gene TRBJ1-5; maybe TRBD1 (6 bases). The V gene's germline CDR1 is MNHEY and CDR2 SVGAGI. The CDR3 runs to 11 residues. Here the CDR3 DNA reads TGCGGGGCAGGGGTGGGGCAGCCCCAGCATTTT. It is translated as CGAGVGQPQHF.

This clone was counted only a few times. V usage is TRBV19 and J usage is TRBJ1-1, with 7 positions matching TRBD1. CDR3 length: 13 residues. Germline CDR1 reads LNHDA; CDR2 reads SQIVND (reference sequence). V was pared by 4 bases and J by 5 bases, with 4 bases of the junction left unmatched. The CDR3 sequence: CASSSQGETEAFF. The CDR3 region has the DNA TGTGCCAGTAGTAGCCAGGGGGAGACTGAAGCTTTCTTT.

Judged by abundance, this clone is medium-sized. This may come from a read error, since a much larger clone is one base off. Other nucleotide sequences from this sample produce the same CDR3. The chain couples TRBV5-1 to TRBJ2-5; 16 bases line up with TRBD2. In germline, CDR1 is SGHRS, CDR2 YFSETQ. The CDR3 has 16 residues. J gave up 5 bases and V 3 bases, and 4 bases lay outside the gene matches. The CDR3 sequence: CASSSGLAGGRETQYF. The CDR3 DNA reads TGCGCCAGCAGCTCGGGACTAGCGGGGGGGCGGGAGACCCAGTACTTC.

The chain recombines TRBV5-1 with TRBJ1-6, with D possibly being TRBD1 (5 bases). The germline CDR1 and CDR2 sequences are SGHRS and YFSETQ. V was trimmed by 4 bases and J by 5 bases, leaving 13 bases between them. This CDR3 comprises 15 residues. CDR3 coding DNA: TGCGCCAGCAGCGAGGGACTGCCAAATAATTCACCCCTCCACTTT. Translation gives CASSEGLPNNSPLHF.

The chain carries TRBV11-2 and TRBJ2-2; 11 nucleotides agree with TRBD2. The germline gives CDR1 SGHAT, CDR2 FQNNGV. V trimming: 5 bases; J trimming: 1 base; junction bases outside the gene matches: 6. There are 17 residues in the CDR3. The CDR3 nucleotides are TGTGCCAGCAGCACAGCCCTAGCGGGGGGGAACACCGGGGAGCTGTTTTTT. Its protein product is CASSTALAGGNTGELFF.

This clone was seen more than once but under ten times. This chain joins TRBV7-6 and TRBJ2-7; 10 bases match TRBD2. The junction had 4 bases not matched to a gene; V was cut back by 1 base and J by 4 bases. The CDR3 covers 15 residues. Germline V gene data show CDR1 as SGHVS and CDR2 as FNYEAQ. The CDR3 loop reads CASSLGSGGAYEQYF. The CDR3 bases are TGTGCCAGCAGCTTAGGGAGCGGGGGGGCTTACGAGCAGTACTTC.

V gene TRBV6-5 combines with J gene TRBJ2-7, with a possible D match to TRBD2 (6 bases). CDR1 is MNHEY, CDR2 SVGAGI, per germline. V was clipped by 5 bases and J by 10 bases, with 24 bases between them. The CDR3 is 15 amino acids. DNA for the CDR3: TGTGCCAGCAGTAACGCGGGGTCGTTTCAATCCGGACAGTACTTC. It specifies CASSNAGSFQSGQYF.

V gene TRBV16 combines with J gene TRBJ1-1, with 9 bases identical to TRBD1. Germline V gene sequence: CDR1 KGHSY, CDR2 FQNENV. There are 16 residues in the CDR3. V was pared by 4 bases and J by 1 base, with 7 bases of the junction left unmatched. This CDR3 is CASSLRTGAWNTEAFF. In DNA form, the CDR3 reads TGTGCCAGCAGCCTCCGGACAGGGGCCTGGAACACTGAAGCTTTCTTT.

CDR3 bases: TGTGCCAGCAGCCGCGGACTAGCGGGGGAGCAGTACTTC. It is translated as CASSRGLAGEQYF. V and J are TRBV12-3 or TRBV12-4 and TRBJ2-7, with 12 bases fitting TRBD2. This CDR3 is 13 amino acids long. J was trimmed by 7 bases and V by 6 bases; bases with no gene match: 4.

The rearrangement links TRBV5-6 to TRBJ2-3; the match to TRBD2 covers 7 bases. This CDR3 spans 15 amino acids. From germline, CDR1 is SGHDT and CDR2 YYEEEE. Losses at the gene ends were 5 bases for V and 2 bases for J; bases not matched to a gene: 8. CDR3 bases: TGTGCCAGCAGGATCATGGGACTAAACACAGATACGCAGTATTTT. Protein sequence: CASRIMGLNTDTQYF.

The chain links TRBV19 to TRBJ2-3; 9 bases are shared with TRBD2. V was pared by 3 bases and J by 4 bases, with 11 bases of the junction left unmatched. CDR3 length: 17 amino acids. Germline values: CDR1 LNHDA, CDR2 SQIVND (reference sequence). CDR3 residues: CASSMGDSSGVADTQYF. For the CDR3, the DNA is TGTGCCAGTAGTATGGGGGATTCTAGCGGGGTGGCAGATACGCAGTATTTT.

The rearrangement links TRBV7-9 to TRBJ1-5; 9 positions match TRBD1. This CDR3 is built from 15 residues. J lost 2 bases, V lost 1 base, and 0 bases had no gene match. Germline V CDR1 and CDR2: SEHNR, FQNEAQ (reference sequence). The CDR3 bases are TGTGCCAGCAGCTTAGGGACAGGGGGCAATCAGCCCCAGCATTTT. Residues: CASSLGTGGNQPQHF.

The chain couples TRBV6-5 to TRBJ1-4, with 8 bases lining up with TRBD1. V lost 6 bases and J lost 5; bases outside the gene matches: 5. The CDR3 runs 14 residues. CDR1 MNHEY and CDR2 SVGAGI come from the germline V gene. DNA of the CDR3: TGTGCCAGCAGACTGGACAGGGTAAATGAAAAACTGTTTTTT. Its translation: CASRLDRVNEKLFF.

The chain joins TRBV7-8 to TRBJ2-1; a possible D gene is TRBD1 (5 bases). The germline CDR1 and CDR2 sequences are SGHVS and FQNEAQ. Between the trimmed V and J ends, which lost 6 bases and 0 bases, there was a span of 12 bases. This CDR3 comprises 15 residues. Here the CDR3 DNA reads TGTGCCAGCAGGACGGACACCAGCTCCTACAATGAGCAGTTCTTC. Its protein is CASRTDTSSYNEQFF.